The 19 T cell receptor beta chains below all came from one sample that was sequenced in a study of T cell clonality in common variable immunodeficiency. Study outcomes and limitations: Fewer deletions and N-nucleotide insertions were reportedly seen in common variable immunodeficiency TCR beta sequences.

These TCRs' antigens remain unknown. Method: immunoSEQ multiplex PCR; TCRdb's copy keeps in-frame clones and lacks some. The sample holds 26,000 or so clones, and no clone turns up only once. Sequencing was carried out using peripheral blood mononuclear cells. The receptors shown here come from a human donor with common variable immunodeficiency.

This clone was observed many times. The read ends 3 residues before the CDR3 terminus; that terminus is restored from the germline J gene. The chain combines TRBV18 with TRBJ2-2; 11 nucleotides align to TRBD2. Germline CDR1 KGHSH, CDR2 LQKENI. The CDR3 extends over 15 amino acids. The junction had 2 bases not matched to a gene; V was cut back by 4 bases and J by 4 bases. CDR3 DNA (partial): TGTGCCAGCTCACTGGGGACTAGCGGCACCGGGGAG. As protein: CASSLGTSGTGE. In full, the CDR3 is CASSLGTSGTGELFF.

This clone was seen at least ten times. The read ends 3 residues shy of where the CDR3 ends; the end is completed using the germline J gene. V usage is TRBV20-1 and J usage is TRBJ2-3, with 7 bases fitting TRBD2. CDR3 length: 14 amino acids. The V gene's germline CDR1 is DFQATT and CDR2 SNEGSKA (reference sequence). J gave up 2 bases and V 6 bases, and 8 bases lay outside the gene matches. The CDR3 region is CSAEGTTYTDTQYF. The part of the CDR3 DNA that was read is TGCAGTGCAGAGGGGACTACTTACACAGATACG.

This clone has a handful of counts. The read comes to an end 3 residues before the CDR3 does, leaving the germline J gene to fill in the end. This sequence joins TRBV19 and TRBJ2-3; 9 nucleotides align to TRBD1. The CDR3 consists of 18 residues. Germline CDR1 reads LNHDA; CDR2 reads SQIVND (reference sequence). The junction had 11 bases not matched to a gene; V was cut back by 4 bases and J by 0 bases. The CDR3 DNA, read in part, is TGTGCCAGTAGTACCCCGCGGGGACAGGGTGCTAGCACAGATACG. Its translation: CASSTPRGQGASTDT. The whole CDR3 protein is CASSTPRGQGASTDTQYF.

A few counts support this clone. The sequenced fragment ends 3 residues before the CDR3 boundary, so the rest is inferred from the germline J gene. The chain couples TRBV7-6 to TRBJ1-3, with TRBD1 as a possible D gene (6 bases). CDR1 SGHVS and CDR2 FNYEAQ come from the germline V gene. The CDR3 contains 16 residues. Trimming removed 0 bases at V and 0 bases at J, with 9 bases between. The CDR3 protein is CASSLAGQFSGNTIYF. CDR3 bases read: TGTGCCAGCAGCTTAGCCGGACAGTTCTCTGGAAACACC.

This clone occurred a few times. The read ends 3 residues early relative to the CDR3; the germline J gene fills the gap. The V call is TRBV11-3, the J call TRBJ2-5; possibly TRBD2 for D (5 bases). This CDR3 has 13 residues. Germline CDR1 and CDR2: SGHNT and YENEEA. V lost 3 bases and J 4 bases, leaving 9 bases between the germline ends. The CDR3 bases that were read are TGTGCCAGCAGCTTGGGCCGGGGAGAGACC. Its translation: CASSLGRGET. The complete CDR3 sequence is CASSLGRGETQYF.

This clone showed up many times. Read coverage stops 3 residues before the CDR3 terminus; the germline J gene supplies the remainder. V gene TRBV18 combines with J gene TRBJ2-2; maybe TRBD2 (6 bases). Germline CDR1 is KGHSH and CDR2 is LQKENI. V was clipped by 3 bases and J by 2 bases, with 16 bases between them. This CDR3 has 17 amino acids. CDR3 protein: CASSPIFSGGNTGELFF. The covered CDR3 bases are TGTGCCAGCTCACCGATTTTTTCCGGGGGTAACACCGGGGAG.

This clone came up many times. The read stops 3 residues short of the end of the CDR3; the missing end is completed from the germline J gene. This chain uses TRBV7-6 with TRBJ2-3; D may be TRBD2 (6 bases). Germline V lookup: CDR1 SGHVS, CDR2 FNYEAQ. CDR3 size: 15 residues. The V and J ends lost 1 base and 4 bases respectively, with 12 bases between them. The CDR3: CASSLGASDSDTQYF. The CDR3 DNA, read in part, is TGTGCCAGCAGCTTAGGTGCTAGCGACTCAGATACG.

This clone was detected ten times or more. The read ends 3 residues early relative to the CDR3; the germline J gene fills the gap. This chain links TRBV7-9 with TRBJ2-3, with D possibly TRBD2 on 5 matching bases. The V end was cut by 3 bases, the J end by 0 bases, with 7 bases between. Looked up from germline, CDR1 is SEHNR and CDR2 is FQNEAQ (reference sequence). The CDR3 loop spans 14 amino acids. CDR3 residues: CASSFSGSTDTQYF. CDR3 DNA, as far as it was read: TGTGCCAGCAGCTTCTCGGGGAGCACAGATACG.

This clone was detected a few times. The sequenced fragment ends 3 residues before the CDR3 boundary, so the rest is inferred from the germline J gene. This chain joins TRBV11-2 and TRBJ2-7; D is unresolved. There are 11 residues in the CDR3. V gave up 2 bases and J gave up 3 bases, with 2 bases separating them. The germline gives CDR1 SGHAT, CDR2 FQNNGV. CDR3 sequence reads: CASSLRYEQYF. Partial CDR3 DNA: TGTGCCAGCAGCTTACGCTACGAG.

The sample holds many counts of this clone. The read ends 3 residues early relative to the CDR3; the germline J gene fills the gap. The chain joins TRBV18 to TRBJ2-3; maybe TRBD2 (6 bases). The V end lost 4 bases, the J end lost 2 bases, and 22 bases lay between the germline ends. Germline V CDR1 and CDR2: KGHSH, LQKENI. The length of the CDR3 is 18 residues. The CDR3: CASSLLGKGLANTDTQYF. CDR3 DNA, as far as it was read: TGTGCCAGCTCACTGCTAGGGAAGGGACTGGCTAACACAGATACG.

This clone has more than one count but fewer than ten. The read is 3 residues too short to cover the CDR3 end, so that end is filled in from the germline J gene. The J gene is TRBJ2-7, the V gene TRBV10-1; D call uncertain. The germline gives CDR1 WNHNN, CDR2 SYGVQD (reference sequence). The CDR3 totals 13 residues. The ends were cut back, 6 bases at V and 1 base at J, with 10 bases in the middle. Partial CDR3 DNA: TGCGCCAGCAGGGAAACTATTTCCTACGAG. Its translation is CASRETISYE. From start to end, the CDR3 is CASRETISYEQYF.

There are many counts of this clone. The CDR3 extends 3 residues past the end of the read, so its final part is completed from the germline J gene. The V and J genes are TRBV5-5 and TRBJ2-7; tentatively, D is TRBD2 (5 bases). Germline CDR1 is SGHKS and CDR2 is YYEKEE (reference sequence). The CDR3 spans 15 residues. V lost 1 base and J lost 2, with 13 bases in between. Here the CDR3 reads CASSLFSGETYEQYF. CDR3 DNA, as far as it was read: TGTGCCAGCAGCTTGTTTTCCGGGGAAACCTACGAG.

This clone was seen at least ten times. The CDR3 is cut off 3 residues early in the read; its end comes from the germline J gene. The J gene is TRBJ2-5, the V gene TRBV20-1; 10 bases match TRBD1. The V segment lost 0 bases and the J segment 5 bases; nucleotides outside the gene matches: 12. The CDR3 has 17 amino acids. From germline, CDR1 is DFQATT and CDR2 SNEGSKA (reference sequence). The DNA read from the CDR3 is TGCAGTGCTAGAGATCTGGGGACAGGGGTGATGAGGGAGACC. It encodes CSARDLGTGVMRET. In full, the CDR3 is CSARDLGTGVMRETQYF.

This clone was found many times. The CDR3 goes on 3 residues after the read ends, and that part is filled in from the germline J gene. The chain carries TRBV2 and TRBJ2-7; tentatively, D is TRBD2 (6 bases). Germline V gene sequence: CDR1 SNHLY, CDR2 FYNNEI. The CDR3 spans 15 residues. Trimming shortened V by 2 bases and J by 2 bases, and 13 bases separated the two germline ends. The covered CDR3 bases are TGTGCCAGCAGTGAACCTCGGGGGAGCCCCTACGAG. Translation gives CASSEPRGSPYE. The complete CDR3 protein is CASSEPRGSPYEQYF.

This clone has ten or more counts. The read falls 3 residues short of the CDR3 end, and the missing part is taken from the germline J gene. V usage is TRBV7-2 and J usage is TRBJ2-1, with 10 bases fitting TRBD2. In germline, CDR1 is SGHTA, CDR2 FQGNSA. J was trimmed by 7 bases and V by 0 bases; bases with no gene match: 3. The CDR3 has 15 amino acids. The DNA read from the CDR3 is TGTGCCAGCAGCTTAGCACTAGCGGGGAAGAATGAG. Amino acids: CASSLALAGKNE. The whole CDR3 sequence reads CASSLALAGKNEQFF.

The sample holds many counts of this clone. The read ends 3 residues before the CDR3 terminus; that terminus is restored from the germline J gene. The chain links TRBV15 to TRBJ2-1; TRBD2 matches at 12 bases. From germline, CDR1 is LNHNV and CDR2 YYDKDF (reference sequence). V shed 0 bases and J 6 bases; nucleotides not matched to a gene: 9. The CDR3 is 18 residues long. CDR3 DNA, as far as it was read: TGTGCCACCAGCAGAGATCTCCAACTAGCGGGAGGTGGCAATGAG. Its translation is CATSRDLQLAGGGNE. The CDR3 in its entirety is CATSRDLQLAGGGNEQFF. Together with reference TRBV15 and TRBJ2-1, the CDR3 gives the full variable domain: DAMVIQNPRYQVTQFGKPVTLSCSQTLNHNVMYWYQQKSSQAPKLLFHYYDKDFNNEADTPDNFQSRRPNTSFCFLDIRSPGLGDTAMYLCATSRDLQLAGGGNEQFFGPGTRLTVL.

The sample holds many counts of this clone. The CDR3 extends 3 residues past the end of the read, so its final part is completed from the germline J gene. The chain recombines TRBV5-1 with TRBJ1-2; no definite D call. Germline V gene data show CDR1 as SGHRS and CDR2 as YFSETQ. V was pared by 1 base and J by 2 bases, with 6 bases between. This CDR3 has 13 residues. Incomplete CDR3 DNA: TGCGCCAGCAGCTTGTACAACAACTATGGC. It specifies CASSLYNNYG. The whole CDR3 sequence reads CASSLYNNYGYTF.

This clone was observed many times. The read falls 3 residues short of the CDR3 end, and the missing part is taken from the germline J gene. The rearrangement uses TRBV18 and TRBJ2-7; 10 bases are a match to TRBD1. This CDR3 contains 15 residues. Germline V gives CDR1 KGHSH, CDR2 LQKENI. The junction had 7 bases not matched to a gene; V was cut back by 2 bases and J by 6 bases. This chain's CDR3 is CASSPKIGTGVEQYF. The CDR3 DNA, read in part, is TGTGCCAGCTCACCAAAGATAGGGACAGGGGTCGAG.

This clone was recorded at least ten times. Sequencing ends 3 residues short of the CDR3 end; the germline J gene provides the rest. This chain connects TRBV5-6 to TRBJ2-7; a weak D match, TRBD2 (5 bases). CDR3 length: 13 residues. The germline V gene encodes CDR1 SGHDT and CDR2 YYEEEE. Trimming stripped 4 bases from V and 5 bases from J, with 13 bases between. The CDR3 here is CASSHGVNHEQYF. The CDR3 bases that were read are TGTGCCAGCAGCCACGGGGTAAATCACGAG.